Following are 3 T cell receptor beta chains from one sample sequenced in a study of blood T cell repertoires in COVID-19. Some clones are missing from TCRdb's copy, which holds only in-frame ones; the method was immunoSEQ multiplex PCR. Of just over 250,000 clones in the sample, about 91% were seen once. Sequenced material: peripheral blood. The receptor source for this set is a young adult with COVID-19, enrolled during active disease.

The rearrangement links TRBV13 to TRBJ1-2; 10 bases line up with TRBD1. The junction had 0 bases not matched to a gene; V was cut back by 8 bases and J by 0 bases. The CDR3 covers 13 residues. Germline V gene lookup returns CDR1 PRHDT and CDR2 FYEKMQ (reference sequence). As DNA, the CDR3 is TGTGCCAGCGGGACAGGGGCTAACTATGGCTACACCTTC. Translated, it gives CASGTGANYGYTF.

The V and J genes are TRBV5-6 and TRBJ2-7; 7 bases map to TRBD1. The V gene end was trimmed by 4 bases and the J gene end by 2 bases; junction bases not matched to a gene: 3. The germline gives CDR1 SGHDT, CDR2 YYEEEE. CDR3 length equals 13 residues. In DNA, the CDR3 is TGTGCCAGCAGCCCGGGACAGACCTACGAGCAGTACTTC. It codes for CASSPGQTYEQYF. Together with reference TRBV5-6 and TRBJ2-7, the CDR3 gives the full variable domain: DAGVTQSPTHLIKTRGQQVTLRCSPKSGHDTVSWYQQALGQGPQFIFQYYEEEERQRGNFPDRFSGHQFPNYSSELNVNALLLGDSALYLCASSPGQTYEQYFGPGTRLTVT.

This chain links TRBV7-8 with TRBJ2-5, with 10 bases lining up with TRBD1. The CDR3 is 16 amino acids. After removal of 1 base from V and 5 bases from J, the junction contained 7 bases not matched to a gene. Germline V gives CDR1 SGHVS, CDR2 FQNEAQ. The CDR3 protein is CASSLERQGAGETQYF. In DNA form, the CDR3 reads TGTGCCAGCAGCTTAGAAAGACAGGGGGCAGGGGAGACCCAGTACTTC.